In its sample, the clone carrying this T cell receptor (beta chain) was seen many times. The lymph nodes were axillary draining lymph nodes from breast cancer patients. The CDR3 spans 16 residues. Germline values: CDR1 SGHVS, CDR2 FNYEAQ. V shed 0 bases and J 4 bases; nucleotides not matched to a gene: 4. The sample is drawn from a study of breast tumors, draining lymph nodes, adjacent tissues. A single record per CDR3 protein comes from TCRdb applying MiXCR to the multiplex PCR reads. Of 190,000 or so distinct CDR3 sequences listed, around 33% are singletons. The chain links TRBV7-6 to TRBJ2-1, with TRBD2 matching 9 bases. The origin of this receptor is a female donor with breast cancer. Some clones in this sample may be carry-over from other donors' samples. Sequenced input: axillary lymph node tissue. As DNA, the CDR3 is TGTGCCAGCAGCTTAGCTCTCGCGGGAGGGTACAATGAGCAGTTCTTC. It codes for CASSLALAGGYNEQFF.